This T cell receptor beta chain was captured by sequencing in a study of cytomegalovirus exposure and HLA in healthy donors. This donor's record omits CMV serostatus. This clone appeared a few times. V gave up 3 bases and J gave up 3 bases, with 14 bases separating them. CDR3 length: 15 residues. Germline values: CDR1 KGHSH, CDR2 LQKENI. The PCR made use of 60 Vbeta and 13 Jbeta primers. Produced via immunoSEQ multiplex PCR; TCRdb's table is partial and in-frame only. The sample has about 68,000 clones, approximately 75% seen once. Sequencing used PBMCs. The TCR comes from a human donor in good health. J is TRBJ1-2 and V is TRBV18; maybe TRBD1 (6 bases). Here the CDR3 DNA reads TGTGCCAGCTCACCGTCGGGGGGGCAGGACTATGGCTACACCTTC. Its protein is CASSPSGGQDYGYTF.